This record looks at one TCR beta chain sequence and its context. Its cognate antigen is unknown. Method: immunoSEQ multiplex PCR; TCRdb's copy keeps in-frame clones and lacks some. This table has 220,000 or so clones, over 75% appearing once. This sample stems from a study of cytomegalovirus exposure and HLA in healthy donors. Study-wide findings and caveats: According to the study, 160 or so TCR beta chains were cytomegalovirus-associated. Clusters of TCRs from the first cohort tended to co-occur in the roughly 120 validation repertoires (as a later analysis found).

V gave up 6 bases and J gave up 4 bases; unmatched junction bases: 13. Germline V gives CDR1 KGHSH, CDR2 LQKENI. The CDR3 covers 17 residues. The chain couples TRBV18 to TRBJ2-1; 9 positions agree with TRBD2. This clonotype was obtained from a woman under 30 in good health and CMV-seropositive. The sample was PBMCs. The chain's CDR3 is CASSRDEAGGPYNEQFF. In DNA form, the CDR3 reads TGTGCCAGCTCCCGCGATGAGGCGGGAGGGCCATACAATGAGCAGTTCTTC.